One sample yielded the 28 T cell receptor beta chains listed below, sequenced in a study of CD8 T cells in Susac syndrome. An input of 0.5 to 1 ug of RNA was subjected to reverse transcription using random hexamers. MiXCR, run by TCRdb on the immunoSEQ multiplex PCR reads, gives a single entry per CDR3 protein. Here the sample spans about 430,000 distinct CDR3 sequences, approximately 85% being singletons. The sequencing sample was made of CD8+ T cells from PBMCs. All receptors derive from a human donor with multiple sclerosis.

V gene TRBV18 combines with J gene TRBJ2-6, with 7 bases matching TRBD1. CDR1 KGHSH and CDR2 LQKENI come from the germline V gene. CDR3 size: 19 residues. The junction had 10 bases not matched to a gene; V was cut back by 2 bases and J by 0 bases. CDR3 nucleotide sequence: TGTGCCAGCTCACCAGGGGCAGGGGGTGACGACTCTGGGGCCAACGTCCTGACTTTC. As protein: CASSPGAGGDDSGANVLTF.

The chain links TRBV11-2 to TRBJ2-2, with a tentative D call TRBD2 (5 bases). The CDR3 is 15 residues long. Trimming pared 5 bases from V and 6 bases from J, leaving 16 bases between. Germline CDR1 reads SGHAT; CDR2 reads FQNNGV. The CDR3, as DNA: TGTGCCAGCAGCGCATGGGCGGGCCCCGCCGGGGAGCTGTTTTTT. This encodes CASSAWAGPAGELFF.

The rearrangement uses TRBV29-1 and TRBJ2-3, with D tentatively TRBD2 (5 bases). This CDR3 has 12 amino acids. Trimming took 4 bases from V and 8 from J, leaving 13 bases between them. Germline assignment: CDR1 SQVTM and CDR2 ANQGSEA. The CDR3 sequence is CSVVRTEFTQYF. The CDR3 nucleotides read TGCAGCGTTGTCCGGACTGAATTTACGCAGTATTTT.

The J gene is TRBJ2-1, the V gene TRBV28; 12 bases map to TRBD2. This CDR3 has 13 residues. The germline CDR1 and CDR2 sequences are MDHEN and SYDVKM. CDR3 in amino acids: CATLAGGPYEQFF. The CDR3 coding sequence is TGTGCTACGCTAGCGGGAGGGCCTTATGAGCAGTTCTTC.

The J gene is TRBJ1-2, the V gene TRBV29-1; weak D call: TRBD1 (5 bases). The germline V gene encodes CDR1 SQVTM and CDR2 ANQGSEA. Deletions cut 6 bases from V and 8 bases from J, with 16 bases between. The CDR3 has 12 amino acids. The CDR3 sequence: CSVPTGVGGYTF. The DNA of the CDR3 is TGCAGCGTCCCTACAGGCGTAGGGGGCTACACCTTC.

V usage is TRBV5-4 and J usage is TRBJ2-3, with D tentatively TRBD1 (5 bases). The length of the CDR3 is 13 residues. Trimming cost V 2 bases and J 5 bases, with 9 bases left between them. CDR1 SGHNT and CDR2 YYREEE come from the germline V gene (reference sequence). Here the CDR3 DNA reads TGTGCCAGCAGCTTTAAAGGGGTAGATACGCAGTATTTT. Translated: CASSFKGVDTQYF.

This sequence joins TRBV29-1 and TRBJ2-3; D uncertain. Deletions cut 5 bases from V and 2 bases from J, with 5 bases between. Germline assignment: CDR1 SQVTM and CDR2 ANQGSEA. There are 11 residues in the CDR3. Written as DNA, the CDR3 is TGCAGCGTTAAATACACAGATACGCAGTATTTT. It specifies CSVKYTDTQYF.

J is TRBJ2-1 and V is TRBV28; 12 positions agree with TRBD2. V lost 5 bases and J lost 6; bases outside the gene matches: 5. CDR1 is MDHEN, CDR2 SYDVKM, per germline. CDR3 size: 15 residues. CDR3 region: CASSPRLAGVNEQFF. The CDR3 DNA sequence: TGTGCCAGCAGTCCCCGACTAGCGGGAGTCAATGAGCAGTTCTTC.

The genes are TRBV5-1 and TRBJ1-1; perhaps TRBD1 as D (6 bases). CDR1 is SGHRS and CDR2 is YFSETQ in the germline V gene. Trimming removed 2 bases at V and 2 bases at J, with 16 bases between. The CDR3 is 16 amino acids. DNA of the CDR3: TGCGCCAGCAGCTTCGGACAGACCGGAGGAAACACTGAAGCTTTCTTT. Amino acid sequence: CASSFGQTGGNTEAFF.

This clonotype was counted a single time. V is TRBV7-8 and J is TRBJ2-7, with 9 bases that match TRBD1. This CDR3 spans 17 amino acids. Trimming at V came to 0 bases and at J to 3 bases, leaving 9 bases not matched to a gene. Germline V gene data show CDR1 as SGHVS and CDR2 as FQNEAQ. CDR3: CASSLAFPGQGNYEQYF. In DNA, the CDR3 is TGTGCCAGCAGCTTAGCTTTTCCGGGACAGGGCAACTACGAGCAGTACTTC.

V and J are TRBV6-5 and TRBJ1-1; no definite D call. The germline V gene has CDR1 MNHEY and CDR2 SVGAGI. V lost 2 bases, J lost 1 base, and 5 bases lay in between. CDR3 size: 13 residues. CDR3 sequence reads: CASSYNANTEAFF. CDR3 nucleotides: TGTGCCAGCAGTTACAACGCGAACACTGAAGCTTTCTTT.

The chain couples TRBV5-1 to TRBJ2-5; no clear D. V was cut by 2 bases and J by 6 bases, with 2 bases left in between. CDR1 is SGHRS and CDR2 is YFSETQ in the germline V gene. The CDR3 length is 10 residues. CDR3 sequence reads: CASSLKTQYF. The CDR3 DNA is TGCGCCAGCAGCTTAAAGACCCAGTACTTC.

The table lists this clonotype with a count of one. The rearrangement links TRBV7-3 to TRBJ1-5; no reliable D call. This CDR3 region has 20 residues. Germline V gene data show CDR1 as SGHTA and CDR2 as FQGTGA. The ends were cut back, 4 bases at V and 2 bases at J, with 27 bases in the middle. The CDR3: CASSWLGFSGPGTCNQPQHF. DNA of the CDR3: TGTGCCAGCAGCTGGCTGGGTTTCTCAGGCCCTGGAACCTGCAATCAGCCCCAGCATTTT.

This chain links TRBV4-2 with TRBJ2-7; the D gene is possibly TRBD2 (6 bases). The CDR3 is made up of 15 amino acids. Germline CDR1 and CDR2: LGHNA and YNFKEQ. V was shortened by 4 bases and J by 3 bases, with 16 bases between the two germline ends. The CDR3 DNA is TGTGCCAGCAGCCCAACGCCTGGGGGGAACTACGAGCAGTACTTC. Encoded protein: CASSPTPGGNYEQYF.

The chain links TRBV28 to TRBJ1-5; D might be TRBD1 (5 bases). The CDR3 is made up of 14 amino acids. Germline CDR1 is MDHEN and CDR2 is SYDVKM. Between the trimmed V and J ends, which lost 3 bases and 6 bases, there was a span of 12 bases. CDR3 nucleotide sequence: TGTGCCAGCAGTTTTTTAGGGGCAGGTCAGCCCCAGCATTTT. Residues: CASSFLGAGQPQHF. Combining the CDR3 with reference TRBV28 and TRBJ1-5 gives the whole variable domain DVKVTQSSRYLVKRTGEKVFLECVQDMDHENMFWYRQDPGLGLRLIYFSYDVKMKEKGDIPEGYSVSREKKERFSLILESASTNQTSMYLCASSFLGAGQPQHFGDGTRLSIL.

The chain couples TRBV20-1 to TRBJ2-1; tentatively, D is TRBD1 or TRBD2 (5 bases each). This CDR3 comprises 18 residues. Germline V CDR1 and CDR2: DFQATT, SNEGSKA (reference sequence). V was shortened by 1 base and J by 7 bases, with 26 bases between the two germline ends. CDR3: CSARGASRSTGLRNEQFF. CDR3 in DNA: TGCAGTGCTAGAGGGGCGAGCCGGAGTACGGGGCTGAGGAATGAGCAGTTCTTC.

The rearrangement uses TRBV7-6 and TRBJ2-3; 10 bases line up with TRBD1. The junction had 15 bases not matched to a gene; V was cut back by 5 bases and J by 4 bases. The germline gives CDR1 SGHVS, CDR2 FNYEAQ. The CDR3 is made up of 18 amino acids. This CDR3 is CASSPIPTGTGVADTQYF. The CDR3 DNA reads TGTGCCAGCAGCCCAATCCCGACCGGGACAGGGGTCGCAGATACGCAGTATTTT.

This CDR3 is CASSMGQDLHF. The CDR3 nucleotides read TGTGCCAGCAGTATGGGACAGGACCTCCACTTT. This chain joins TRBV2 and TRBJ1-6, with 8 positions matching TRBD1. This CDR3 region has 11 residues. Germline V CDR1 and CDR2: SNHLY, FYNNEI. V was clipped by 5 bases and J by 15 bases; unmatched bases: 3. Full variable domain (missing parts from reference TRBV2 and TRBJ1-6): EPEVTQTPSHQVTQMGQEVILRCVPISNHLYFYWYRQILGQKVEFLVSFYNNEISEKSEIFDDQFSVERPDGSNFTLKIRSTKLEDSAMYFCASSMGQDLHFGNGTRLTVT.

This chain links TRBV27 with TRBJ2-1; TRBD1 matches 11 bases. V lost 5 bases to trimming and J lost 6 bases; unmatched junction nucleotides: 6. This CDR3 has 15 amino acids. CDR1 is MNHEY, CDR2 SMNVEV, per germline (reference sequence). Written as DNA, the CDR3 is TGTGCCAGCAGTCTTGGACAGGGGGCGGCCAATGAGCAGTTCTTC. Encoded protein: CASSLGQGAANEQFF.

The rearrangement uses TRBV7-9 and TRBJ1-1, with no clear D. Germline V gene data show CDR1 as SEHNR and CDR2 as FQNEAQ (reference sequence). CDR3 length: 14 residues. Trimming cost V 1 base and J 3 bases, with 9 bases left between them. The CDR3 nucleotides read TGTGCCAGCAGCTTAGAGGGAGTATACACTGAAGCTTTCTTT. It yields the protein CASSLEGVYTEAFF.

CDR3 sequence (DNA): TGTGCCAGCAACAATTTCGGCGGGGAGGGGAGCTATGGCTACACCTTC. It codes for CASNNFGGEGSYGYTF. V is TRBV2 and J is TRBJ1-2, with a tentative D call TRBD1 (5 bases). The germline V and J ends were trimmed by 7 bases and 4 bases, with 22 bases remaining between them. CDR1 is SNHLY and CDR2 is FYNNEI in the germline V gene. This CDR3 spans 16 amino acids.

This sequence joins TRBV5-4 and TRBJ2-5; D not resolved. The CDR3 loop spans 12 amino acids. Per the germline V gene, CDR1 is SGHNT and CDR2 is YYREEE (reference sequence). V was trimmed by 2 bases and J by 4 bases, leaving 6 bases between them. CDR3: CASSLGPETQYF. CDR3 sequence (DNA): TGTGCCAGCAGCTTAGGGCCAGAGACCCAGTACTTC. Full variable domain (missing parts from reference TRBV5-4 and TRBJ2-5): ETGVTQSPTHLIKTRGQQVTLRCSSQSGHNTVSWYQQALGQGPQFIFQYYREEENGRGNFPPRFSGLQFPNYSSELNVNALELDDSALYLCASSLGPETQYFGPGTRLLVL.

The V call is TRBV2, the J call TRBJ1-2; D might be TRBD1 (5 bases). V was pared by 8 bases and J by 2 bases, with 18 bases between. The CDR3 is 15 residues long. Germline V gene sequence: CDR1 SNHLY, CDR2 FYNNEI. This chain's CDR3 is CASAAGRNSNYGYTF. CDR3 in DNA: TGTGCCAGCGCAGCAGGGCGAAACTCGAACTATGGCTACACCTTC.

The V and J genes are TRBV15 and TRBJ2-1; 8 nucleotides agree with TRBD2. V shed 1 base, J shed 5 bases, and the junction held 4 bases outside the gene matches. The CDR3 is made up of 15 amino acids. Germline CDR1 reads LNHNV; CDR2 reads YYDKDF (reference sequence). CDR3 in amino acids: CATSRGSGGHNEQFF. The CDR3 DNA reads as TGTGCCACCAGCAGAGGGTCGGGGGGGCACAATGAGCAGTTCTTC.

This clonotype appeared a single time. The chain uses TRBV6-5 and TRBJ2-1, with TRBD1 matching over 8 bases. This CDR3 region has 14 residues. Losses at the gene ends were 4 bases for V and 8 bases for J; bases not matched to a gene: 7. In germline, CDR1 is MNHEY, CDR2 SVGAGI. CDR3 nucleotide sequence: TGTGCCAGCAGTTTTAGTCCAGGGGGCGATGAGCAGTTCTTC. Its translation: CASSFSPGGDEQFF.

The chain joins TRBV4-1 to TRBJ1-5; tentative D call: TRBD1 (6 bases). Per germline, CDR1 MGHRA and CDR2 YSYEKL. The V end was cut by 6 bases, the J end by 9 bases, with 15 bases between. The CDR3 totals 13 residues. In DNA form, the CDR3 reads TGCGCCAGCAGGGGGGCGGGGGATCTGCCCCAGCATTTT. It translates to CASRGAGDLPQHF.

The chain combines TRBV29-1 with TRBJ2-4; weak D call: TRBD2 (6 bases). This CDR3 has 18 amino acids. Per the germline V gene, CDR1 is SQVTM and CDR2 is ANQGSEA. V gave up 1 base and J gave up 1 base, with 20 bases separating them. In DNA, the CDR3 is TGCAGCGTTGAAGTGGAGGGGCCCTGGGGACTGGCCAAAAACATTCAGTACTTC. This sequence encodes CSVEVEGPWGLAKNIQYF.

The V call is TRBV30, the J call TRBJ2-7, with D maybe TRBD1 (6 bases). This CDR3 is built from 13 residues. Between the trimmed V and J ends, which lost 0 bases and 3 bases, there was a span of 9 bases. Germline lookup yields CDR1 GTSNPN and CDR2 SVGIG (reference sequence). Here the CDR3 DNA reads TGTGCCTGGAGTGTACTCAGGGGCTACGAGCAGTACTTC. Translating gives CAWSVLRGYEQYF.